This is a list of T cell receptor beta chains from one sample in a study of blood T cell repertoires in COVID-19. The repertoire was sequenced with immunoSEQ multiplex PCR; TCRdb's copy has only in-frame clones and lacks some. In the table there are 140,000 to 150,000 clones, 70% to 90% of which are singletons. Sequencing was performed on peripheral blood. The receptors stem from a woman aged 60 to 75 with COVID-19, enrolled during active disease. CDR3s include the opening cysteine and the closing phenylalanine or tryptophan.

v_gene	j_gene	CDR3aa
TRBV27	TRBJ2-2	CASSSPAGTANTGELFF
TRBV28	TRBJ1-4	CASRRDSPTNEKLFF
TRBV5-6	TRBJ2-5	CASSLPWGRETQYF
TRBV19	TRBJ2-5	CASSIRQGPETQYF
TRBV10-2	TRBJ2-7	CASSPDRVSYEQYF
TRBV18	TRBJ2-3	CASSPSSDTQYF
TRBV18	TRBJ2-2	CASSPPGQYANTGELFF
TRBV27	TRBJ2-1	CASSLVAGGPHEQFF
TRBV7-7	TRBJ2-5	CASSPRPSGGLGGGETQYF
TRBV18	TRBJ1-2	CASSPQGTGKGYGYTF